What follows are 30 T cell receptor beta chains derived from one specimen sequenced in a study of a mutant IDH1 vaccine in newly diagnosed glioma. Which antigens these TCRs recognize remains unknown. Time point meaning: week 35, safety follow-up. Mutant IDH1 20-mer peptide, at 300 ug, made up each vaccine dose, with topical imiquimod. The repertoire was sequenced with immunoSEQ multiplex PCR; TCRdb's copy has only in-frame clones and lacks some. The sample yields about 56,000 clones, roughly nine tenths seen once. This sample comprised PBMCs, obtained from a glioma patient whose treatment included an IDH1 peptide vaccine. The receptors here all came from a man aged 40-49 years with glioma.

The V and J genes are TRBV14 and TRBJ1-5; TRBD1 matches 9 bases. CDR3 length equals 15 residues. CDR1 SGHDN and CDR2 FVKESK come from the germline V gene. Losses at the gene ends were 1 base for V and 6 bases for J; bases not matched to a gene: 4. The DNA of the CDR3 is TGTGCCAGCAGCCAAGGGGGACAGGGAACTCAGCCCCAGCATTTT. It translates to CASSQGGQGTQPQHF. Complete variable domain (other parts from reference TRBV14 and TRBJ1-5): EAGVTQFPSHSVIEKGQTVTLRCDPISGHDNLYWYRRVMGKEIKFLLHFVKESKQDESGMPNNRFLAERTGGTYSTLKVQPAELEDSGVYFCASSQGGQGTQPQHFGDGTRLSIL.

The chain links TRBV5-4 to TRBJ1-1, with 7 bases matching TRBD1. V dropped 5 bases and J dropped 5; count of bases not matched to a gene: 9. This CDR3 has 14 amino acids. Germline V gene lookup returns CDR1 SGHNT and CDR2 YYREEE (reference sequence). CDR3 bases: TGTGCCAGCAGACGTATCGGGACAGAGACTGAAGCTTTCTTT. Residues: CASRRIGTETEAFF.

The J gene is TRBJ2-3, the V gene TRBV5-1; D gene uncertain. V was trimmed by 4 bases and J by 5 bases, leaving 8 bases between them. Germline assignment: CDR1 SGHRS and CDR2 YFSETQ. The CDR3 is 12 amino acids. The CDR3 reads CASSLVGDTQYF. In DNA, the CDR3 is TGCGCCAGCAGCCTCGTCGGAGATACGCAGTATTTT.

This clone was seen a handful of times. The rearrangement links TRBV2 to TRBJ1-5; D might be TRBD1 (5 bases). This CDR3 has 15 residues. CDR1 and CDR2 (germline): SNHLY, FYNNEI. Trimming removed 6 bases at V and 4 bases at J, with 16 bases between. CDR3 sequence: CASRSQGVRNQPQHF. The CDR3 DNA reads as TGTGCCAGCAGGTCCCAGGGAGTGAGGAATCAGCCCCAGCATTTT.

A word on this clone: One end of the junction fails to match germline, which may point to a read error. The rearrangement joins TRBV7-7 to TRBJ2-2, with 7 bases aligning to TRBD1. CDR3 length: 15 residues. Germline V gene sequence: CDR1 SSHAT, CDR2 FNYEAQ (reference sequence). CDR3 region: CASSLTTGSDGELFF. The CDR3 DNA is TGTGCTAGCAGCTTAACGACAGGGTCGGACGGGGAGCTGTTTTTT.

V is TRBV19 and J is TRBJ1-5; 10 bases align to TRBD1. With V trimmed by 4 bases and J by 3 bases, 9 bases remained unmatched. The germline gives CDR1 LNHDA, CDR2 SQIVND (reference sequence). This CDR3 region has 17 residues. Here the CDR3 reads CASSTNRQGAYNQPQHF. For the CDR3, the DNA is TGTGCCAGTAGTACCAATCGACAGGGGGCCTACAATCAGCCCCAGCATTTT.

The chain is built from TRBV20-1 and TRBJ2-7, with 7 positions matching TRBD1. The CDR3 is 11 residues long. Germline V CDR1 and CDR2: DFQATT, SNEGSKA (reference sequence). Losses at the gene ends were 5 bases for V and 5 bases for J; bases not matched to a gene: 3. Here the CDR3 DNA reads TGCAGTGCTCGACAGGGAAACGAGCAGTACTTC. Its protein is CSARQGNEQYF.

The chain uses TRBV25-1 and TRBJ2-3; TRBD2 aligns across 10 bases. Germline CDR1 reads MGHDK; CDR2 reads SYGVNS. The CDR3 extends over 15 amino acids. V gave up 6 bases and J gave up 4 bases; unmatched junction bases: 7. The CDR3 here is CASRTSGRAPDTQYF. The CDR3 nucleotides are TGTGCCAGCAGGACCAGCGGGAGGGCTCCAGATACGCAGTATTTT. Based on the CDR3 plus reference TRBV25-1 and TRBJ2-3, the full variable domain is EADIYQTPRYLVIGTGKKITLECSQTMGHDKMYWYQQDPGMELHLIHYSYGVNSTEKGDLSSESTVSRIRTEHFPLTLESARPSHTSQYLCASRTSGRAPDTQYFGPGTRLTVL.

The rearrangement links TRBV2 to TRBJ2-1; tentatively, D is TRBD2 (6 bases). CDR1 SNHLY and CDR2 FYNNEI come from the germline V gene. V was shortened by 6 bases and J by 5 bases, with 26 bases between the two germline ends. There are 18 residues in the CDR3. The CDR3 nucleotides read TGTGCCAGCAGGGGGACTGCCCAACGCCCGACTCTGGACAATGAGCAGTTCTTC. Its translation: CASRGTAQRPTLDNEQFF.

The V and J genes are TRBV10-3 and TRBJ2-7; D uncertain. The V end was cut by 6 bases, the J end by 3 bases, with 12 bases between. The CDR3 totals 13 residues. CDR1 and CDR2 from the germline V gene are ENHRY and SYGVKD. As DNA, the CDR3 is TGTGCCATCAGGGGCACAAAGGACTACGAGCAGTACTTC. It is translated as CAIRGTKDYEQYF.

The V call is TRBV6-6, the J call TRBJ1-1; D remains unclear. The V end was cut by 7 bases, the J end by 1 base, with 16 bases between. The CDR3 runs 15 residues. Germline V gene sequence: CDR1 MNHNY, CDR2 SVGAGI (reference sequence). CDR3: CASILIMGKNTEAFF. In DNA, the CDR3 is TGTGCCAGCATTTTGATCATGGGAAAGAACACTGAAGCTTTCTTT.

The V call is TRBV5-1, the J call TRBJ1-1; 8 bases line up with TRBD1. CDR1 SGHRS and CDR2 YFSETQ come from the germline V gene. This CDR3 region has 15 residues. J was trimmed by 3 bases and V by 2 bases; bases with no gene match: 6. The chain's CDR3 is CASSFTQGADTEAFF. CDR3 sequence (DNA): TGCGCCAGCAGCTTCACCCAGGGGGCGGACACTGAAGCTTTCTTT.

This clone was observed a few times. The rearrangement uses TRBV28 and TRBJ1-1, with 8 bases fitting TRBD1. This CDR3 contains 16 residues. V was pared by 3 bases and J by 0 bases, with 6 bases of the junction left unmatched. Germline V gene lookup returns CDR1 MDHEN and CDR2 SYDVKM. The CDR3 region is CASSFLRTGMNTEAFF. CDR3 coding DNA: TGTGCCAGCAGTTTCCTCCGGACAGGGATGAACACTGAAGCTTTCTTT. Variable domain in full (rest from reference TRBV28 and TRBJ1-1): DVKVTQSSRYLVKRTGEKVFLECVQDMDHENMFWYRQDPGLGLRLIYFSYDVKMKEKGDIPEGYSVSREKKERFSLILESASTNQTSMYLCASSFLRTGMNTEAFFGQGTRLTVV.

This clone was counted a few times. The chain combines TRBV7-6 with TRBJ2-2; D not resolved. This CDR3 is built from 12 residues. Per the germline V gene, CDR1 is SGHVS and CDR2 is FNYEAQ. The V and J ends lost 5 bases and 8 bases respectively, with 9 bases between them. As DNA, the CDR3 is TGTGCCAGCAGCGCCGGGCGGGGGGAGCTGTTTTTT. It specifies CASSAGRGELFF.

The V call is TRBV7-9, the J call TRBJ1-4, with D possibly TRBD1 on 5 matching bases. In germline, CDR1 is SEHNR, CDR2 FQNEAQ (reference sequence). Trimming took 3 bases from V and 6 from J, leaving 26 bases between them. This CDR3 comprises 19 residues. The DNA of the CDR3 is TGTGCCAGCAGCTTTGCTGGGGGAATGGAGAGGTTTAGGGATGAAAAACTGTTTTTT. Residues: CASSFAGGMERFRDEKLFF. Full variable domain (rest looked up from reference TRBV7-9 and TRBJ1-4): DTGVSQNPRHKITKRGQNVTFRCDPISEHNRLYWYRQTLGQGPEFLTYFQNEAQLEKSRLLSDRFSAERPKGSFSTLEIQRTEQGDSAMYLCASSFAGGMERFRDEKLFFGSGTQLSVL.

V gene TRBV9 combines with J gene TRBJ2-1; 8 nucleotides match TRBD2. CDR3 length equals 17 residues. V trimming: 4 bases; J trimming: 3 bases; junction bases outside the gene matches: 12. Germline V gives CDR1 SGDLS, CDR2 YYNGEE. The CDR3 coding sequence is TGTGCCAGCAGCTTTCCCCGAGGGCTAGCGGGCTACAATGAGCAGTTCTTC. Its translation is CASSFPRGLAGYNEQFF.

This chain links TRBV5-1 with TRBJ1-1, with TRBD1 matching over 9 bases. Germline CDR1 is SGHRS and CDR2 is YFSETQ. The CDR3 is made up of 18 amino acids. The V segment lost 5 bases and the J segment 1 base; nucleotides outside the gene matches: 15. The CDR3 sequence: CASRHTGDRADRNTEAFF. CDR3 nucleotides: TGCGCCAGCAGGCATACTGGGGACAGGGCCGATCGGAACACTGAAGCTTTCTTT.

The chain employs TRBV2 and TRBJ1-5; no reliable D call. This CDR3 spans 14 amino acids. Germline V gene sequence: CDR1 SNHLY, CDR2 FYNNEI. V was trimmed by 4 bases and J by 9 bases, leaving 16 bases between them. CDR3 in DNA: TGTGCCAGCAGTGCCGCCACAGCTGGATTGCCCCAGCATTTT. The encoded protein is CASSAATAGLPQHF. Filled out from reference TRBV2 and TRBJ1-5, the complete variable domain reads EPEVTQTPSHQVTQMGQEVILRCVPISNHLYFYWYRQILGQKVEFLVSFYNNEISEKSEIFDDQFSVERPDGSNFTLKIRSTKLEDSAMYFCASSAATAGLPQHFGDGTRLSIL.

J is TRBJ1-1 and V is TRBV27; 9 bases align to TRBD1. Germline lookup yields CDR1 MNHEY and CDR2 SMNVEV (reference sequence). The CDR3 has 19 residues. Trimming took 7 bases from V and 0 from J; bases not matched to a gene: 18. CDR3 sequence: CASTFPHRGLNRVNTEAFF. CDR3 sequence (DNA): TGTGCCAGCACGTTCCCCCACAGGGGGCTTAATCGGGTGAACACTGAAGCTTTCTTT.

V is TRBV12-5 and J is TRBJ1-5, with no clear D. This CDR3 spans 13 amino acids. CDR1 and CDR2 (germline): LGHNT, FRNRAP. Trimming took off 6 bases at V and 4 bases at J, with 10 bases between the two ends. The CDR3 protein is CASGLESNQPQHF. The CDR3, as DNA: TGTGCTAGTGGCCTCGAGTCTAATCAGCCCCAGCATTTT.

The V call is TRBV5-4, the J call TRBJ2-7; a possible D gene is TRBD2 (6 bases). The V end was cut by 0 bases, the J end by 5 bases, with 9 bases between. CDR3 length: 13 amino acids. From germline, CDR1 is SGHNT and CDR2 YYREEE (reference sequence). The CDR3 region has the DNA TGTGCCAGCAGCTTGGGCGGGGACCACGAGCAGTACTTC. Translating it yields CASSLGGDHEQYF. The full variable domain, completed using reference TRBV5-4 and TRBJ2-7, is ETGVTQSPTHLIKTRGQQVTLRCSSQSGHNTVSWYQQALGQGPQFIFQYYREEENGRGNFPPRFSGLQFPNYSSELNVNALELDDSALYLCASSLGGDHEQYFGPGTRLTVT.

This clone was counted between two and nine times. CDR3 sequence: CATSREVRLAEAFF. The CDR3 DNA reads TGTGCCACCAGCAGAGAGGTAAGACTGGCTGAAGCTTTCTTT. The chain joins TRBV15 to TRBJ1-1; D uncertain. V shed 0 bases and J shed 6 bases, with 11 bases lying between them. This CDR3 region has 14 residues. Germline loops: CDR1 LNHNV, CDR2 YYDKDF (reference sequence).

Written as DNA, the CDR3 is TGTGCCACCACTCCGGGACTAGCTAGGGGTACGCAGTATTTT. Protein sequence: CATTPGLARGTQYF. This chain connects TRBV15 to TRBJ2-3, with 9 bases matching TRBD2. CDR3 length: 14 residues. V was pared by 7 bases and J by 8 bases, with 10 bases of the junction left unmatched. CDR1 LNHNV and CDR2 YYDKDF come from the germline V gene (reference sequence).

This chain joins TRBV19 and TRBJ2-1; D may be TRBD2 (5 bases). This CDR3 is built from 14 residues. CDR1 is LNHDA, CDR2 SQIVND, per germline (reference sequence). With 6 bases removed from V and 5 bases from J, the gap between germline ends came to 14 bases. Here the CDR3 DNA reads TGTGCCAGTAGACCGGGGAGCCTGGACAATGAGCAGTTCTTC. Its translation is CASRPGSLDNEQFF.

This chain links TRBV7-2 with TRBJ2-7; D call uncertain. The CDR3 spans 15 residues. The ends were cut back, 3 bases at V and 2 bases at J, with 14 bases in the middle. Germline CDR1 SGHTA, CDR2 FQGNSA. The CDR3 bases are TGTGCCAGCAGCTTGGACGCCCACCCCGCCTACGAGCAGTACTTC. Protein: CASSLDAHPAYEQYF.

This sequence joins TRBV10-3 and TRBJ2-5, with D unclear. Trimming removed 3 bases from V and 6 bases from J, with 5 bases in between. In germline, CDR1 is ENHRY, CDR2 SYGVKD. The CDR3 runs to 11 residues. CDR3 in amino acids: CAISDRQTQYF. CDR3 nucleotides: TGTGCCATCAGTGACCGACAGACCCAGTACTTC.

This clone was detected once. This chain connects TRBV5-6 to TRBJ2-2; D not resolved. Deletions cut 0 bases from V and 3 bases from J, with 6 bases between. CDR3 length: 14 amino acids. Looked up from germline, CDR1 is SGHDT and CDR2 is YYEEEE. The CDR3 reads CASSLDRYTGELFF. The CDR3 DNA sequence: TGTGCCAGCAGCTTGGACCGATACACCGGGGAGCTGTTTTTT. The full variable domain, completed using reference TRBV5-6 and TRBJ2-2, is DAGVTQSPTHLIKTRGQQVTLRCSPKSGHDTVSWYQQALGQGPQFIFQYYEEEERQRGNFPDRFSGHQFPNYSSELNVNALLLGDSALYLCASSLDRYTGELFFGEGSRLTVL.

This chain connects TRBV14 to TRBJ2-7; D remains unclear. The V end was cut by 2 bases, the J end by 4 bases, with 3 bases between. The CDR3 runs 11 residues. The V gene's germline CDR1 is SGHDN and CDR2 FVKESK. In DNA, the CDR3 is TGTGCCAGCAGCCAATTATACGAGCAGTACTTC. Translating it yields CASSQLYEQYF. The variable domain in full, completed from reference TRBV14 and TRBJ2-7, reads EAGVTQFPSHSVIEKGQTVTLRCDPISGHDNLYWYRRVMGKEIKFLLHFVKESKQDESGMPNNRFLAERTGGTYSTLKVQPAELEDSGVYFCASSQLYEQYFGPGTRLTVT.

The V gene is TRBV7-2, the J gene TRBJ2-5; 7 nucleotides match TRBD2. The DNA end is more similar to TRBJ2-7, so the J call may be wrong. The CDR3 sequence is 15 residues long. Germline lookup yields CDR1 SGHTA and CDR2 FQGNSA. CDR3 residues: CASSSASGISYEQYF. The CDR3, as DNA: TGTGCCAGCAGCTCTGCTAGCGGAATCTCCTACGAGCAGTACTTC.

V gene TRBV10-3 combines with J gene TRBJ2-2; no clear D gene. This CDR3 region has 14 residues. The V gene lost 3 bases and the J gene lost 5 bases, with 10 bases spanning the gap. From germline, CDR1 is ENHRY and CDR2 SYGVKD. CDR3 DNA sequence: TGTGCCATCAGTGAAGTGGTCGGGACCGGGGAGCTGTTTTTT. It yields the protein CAISEVVGTGELFF.